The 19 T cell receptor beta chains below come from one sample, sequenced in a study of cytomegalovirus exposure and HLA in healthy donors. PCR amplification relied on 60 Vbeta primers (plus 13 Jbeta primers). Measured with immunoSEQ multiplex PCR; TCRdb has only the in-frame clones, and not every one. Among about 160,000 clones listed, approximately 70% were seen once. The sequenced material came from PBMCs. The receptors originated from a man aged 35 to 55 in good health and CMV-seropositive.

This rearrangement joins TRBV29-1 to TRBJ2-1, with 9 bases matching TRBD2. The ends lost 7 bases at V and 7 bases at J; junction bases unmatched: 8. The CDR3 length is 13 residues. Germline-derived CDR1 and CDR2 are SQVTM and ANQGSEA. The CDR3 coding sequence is TGCAGCGGTCGACTAGCGGAGCTGAATGAGCAGTTCTTC. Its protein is CSGRLAELNEQFF.

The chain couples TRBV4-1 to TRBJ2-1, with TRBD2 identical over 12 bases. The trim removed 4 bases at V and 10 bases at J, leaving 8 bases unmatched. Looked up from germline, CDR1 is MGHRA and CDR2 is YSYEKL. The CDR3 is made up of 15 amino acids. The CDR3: CASSPLAGGLWEQFF. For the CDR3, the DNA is TGCGCCAGCAGCCCCCTAGCGGGGGGGCTATGGGAGCAGTTCTTC.

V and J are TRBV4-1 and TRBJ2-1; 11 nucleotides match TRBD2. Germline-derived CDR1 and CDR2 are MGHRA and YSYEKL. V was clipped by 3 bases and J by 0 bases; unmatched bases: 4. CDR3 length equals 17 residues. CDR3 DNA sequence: TGCGCCAGCAGCCAGGGACTAGCGGAGAGCTCCTACAATGAGCAGTTCTTC. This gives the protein CASSQGLAESSYNEQFF.

CDR3 sequence (DNA): TGTGCCAGTAGCCCACGCGCGGGGGGAAACACCTTC. This sequence encodes CASSPRAGGNTF. The chain has TRBV19 and TRBJ1-2, with D tentatively TRBD1 (5 bases). Germline-derived CDR1 and CDR2 are LNHDA and SQIVND (reference sequence). Between the trimmed V and J ends, which lost 6 bases and 12 bases, there was a span of 17 bases. CDR3 length: 12 residues.

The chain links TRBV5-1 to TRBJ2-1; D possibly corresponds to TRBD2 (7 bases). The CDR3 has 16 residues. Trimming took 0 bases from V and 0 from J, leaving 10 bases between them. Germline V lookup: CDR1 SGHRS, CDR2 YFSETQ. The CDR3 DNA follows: TGCGCCAGCAGCTTGGCCGCGGGGGCCTCCTACAATGAGCAGTTCTTC. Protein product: CASSLAAGASYNEQFF. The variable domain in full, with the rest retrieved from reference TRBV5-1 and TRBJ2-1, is KAGVTQTPRYLIKTRGQQVTLSCSPISGHRSVSWYQQTPGQGLQFLFEYFSETQRNKGNFPGRFSGRQFSNSRSEMNVSTLELGDSALYLCASSLAAGASYNEQFFGPGTRLTVL.

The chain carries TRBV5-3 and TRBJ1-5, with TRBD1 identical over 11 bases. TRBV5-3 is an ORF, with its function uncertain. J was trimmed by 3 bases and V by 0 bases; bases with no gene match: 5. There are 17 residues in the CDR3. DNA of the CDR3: TGTGCCAGAAGCTTGGAAGGGACAGGGGGGGCCAATCAGCCCCAGCATTTT. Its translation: CARSLEGTGGANQPQHF.

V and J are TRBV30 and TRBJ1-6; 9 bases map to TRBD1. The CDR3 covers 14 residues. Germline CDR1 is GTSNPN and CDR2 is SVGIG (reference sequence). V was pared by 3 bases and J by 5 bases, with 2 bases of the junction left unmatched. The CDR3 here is CAWRGQGHNSPLHF. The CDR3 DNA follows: TGTGCCTGGAGGGGACAGGGCCATAATTCACCCCTCCACTTT.

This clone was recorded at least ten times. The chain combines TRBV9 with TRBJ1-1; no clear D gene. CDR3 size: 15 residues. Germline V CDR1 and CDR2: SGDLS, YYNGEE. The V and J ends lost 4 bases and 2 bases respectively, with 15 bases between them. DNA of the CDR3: TGTGCCAGCAGCCCTTTCATGGGCGCTAACACTGAAGCTTTCTTT. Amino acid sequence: CASSPFMGANTEAFF.

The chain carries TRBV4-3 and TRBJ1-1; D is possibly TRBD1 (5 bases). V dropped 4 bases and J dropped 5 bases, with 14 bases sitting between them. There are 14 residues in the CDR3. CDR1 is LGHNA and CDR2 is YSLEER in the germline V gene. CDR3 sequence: CASSPAGLGTEAFF. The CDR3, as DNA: TGCGCCAGCAGCCCGGCGGGGCTGGGGACTGAAGCTTTCTTT.

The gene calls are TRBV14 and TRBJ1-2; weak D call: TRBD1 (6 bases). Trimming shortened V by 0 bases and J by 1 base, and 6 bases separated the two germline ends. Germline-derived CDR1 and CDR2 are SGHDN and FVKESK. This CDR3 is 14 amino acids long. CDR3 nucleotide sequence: TGTGCCAGCAGCCAAGACAGGGGTAACTATGGCTACACCTTC. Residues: CASSQDRGNYGYTF.

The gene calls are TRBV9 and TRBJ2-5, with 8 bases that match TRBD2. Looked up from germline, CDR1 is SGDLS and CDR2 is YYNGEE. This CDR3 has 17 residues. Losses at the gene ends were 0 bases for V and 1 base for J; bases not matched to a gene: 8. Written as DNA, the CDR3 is TGTGCCAGCAGCGTAGATCCAGCGGGGGCGATCCAAGAGACCCAGTACTTC. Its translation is CASSVDPAGAIQETQYF.

CDR3 amino acids: CASSSVTAHNEQFF. CDR3 nucleotides: TGTGCCAGCAGCTCGGTTACAGCTCACAATGAGCAGTTCTTC. The gene calls are TRBV5-6 and TRBJ2-1, with D unclear. The CDR3 spans 14 residues. V was shortened by 3 bases and J by 5 bases, with 12 bases between the two germline ends. Germline CDR1 SGHDT, CDR2 YYEEEE. The full variable domain, completed using reference TRBV5-6 and TRBJ2-1, is DAGVTQSPTHLIKTRGQQVTLRCSPKSGHDTVSWYQQALGQGPQFIFQYYEEEERQRGNFPDRFSGHQFPNYSSELNVNALLLGDSALYLCASSSVTAHNEQFFGPGTRLTVL.

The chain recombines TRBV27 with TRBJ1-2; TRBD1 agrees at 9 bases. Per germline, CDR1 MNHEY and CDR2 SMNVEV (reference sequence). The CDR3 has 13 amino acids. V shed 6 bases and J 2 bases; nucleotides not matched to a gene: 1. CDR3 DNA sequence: TGTGCCAGCAGCGGGACAGGGAACTATGGCTACACCTTC. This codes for CASSGTGNYGYTF.

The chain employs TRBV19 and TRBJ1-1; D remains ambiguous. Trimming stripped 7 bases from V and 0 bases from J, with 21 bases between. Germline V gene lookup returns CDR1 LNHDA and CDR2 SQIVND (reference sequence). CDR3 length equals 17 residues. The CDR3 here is CASTGGPYNGMNTEAFF. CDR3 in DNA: TGTGCCAGTACCGGCGGTCCCTACAATGGAATGAACACTGAAGCTTTCTTT.

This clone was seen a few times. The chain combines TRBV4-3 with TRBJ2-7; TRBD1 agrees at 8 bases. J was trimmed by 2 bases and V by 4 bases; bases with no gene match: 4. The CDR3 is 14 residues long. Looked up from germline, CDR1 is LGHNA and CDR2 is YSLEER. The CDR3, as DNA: TGCGCCAGCAGCCGCCGGGACAGGCCCTACGAGCAGTACTTC. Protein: CASSRRDRPYEQYF.

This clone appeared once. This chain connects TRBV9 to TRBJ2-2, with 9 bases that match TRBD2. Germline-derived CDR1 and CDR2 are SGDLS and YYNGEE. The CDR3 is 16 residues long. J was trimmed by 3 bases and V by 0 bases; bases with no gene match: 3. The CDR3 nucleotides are TGTGCCAGCAGCGTAGCGACTAGCGGTTACACCGGGGAGCTGTTTTTT. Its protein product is CASSVATSGYTGELFF.

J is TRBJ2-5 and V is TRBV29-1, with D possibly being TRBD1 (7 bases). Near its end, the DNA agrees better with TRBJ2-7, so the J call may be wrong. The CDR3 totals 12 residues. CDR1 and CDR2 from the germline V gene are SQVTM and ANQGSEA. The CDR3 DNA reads TGCAGCGTGCGGGACAGCCCCTACGAGCAGTACTTC. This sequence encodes CSVRDSPYEQYF.

CDR3 in amino acids: CASSLAGGPGGYTF. CDR3 nucleotide sequence: TGCGCCAGCAGCCTTGCAGGGGGCCCGGGGGGCTACACCTTC. The chain carries TRBV4-1 and TRBJ1-2; the match to TRBD1 covers 8 bases. The CDR3 spans 14 residues. Germline V gives CDR1 MGHRA, CDR2 YSYEKL. Germline trimming cut 4 bases from V and 8 bases from J; bases unmatched to any gene: 9.

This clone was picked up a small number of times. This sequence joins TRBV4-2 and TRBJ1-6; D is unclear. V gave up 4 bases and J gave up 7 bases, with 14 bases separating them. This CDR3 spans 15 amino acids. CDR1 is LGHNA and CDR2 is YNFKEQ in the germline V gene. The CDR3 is CASSPWPEGNSPLHF. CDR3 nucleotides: TGTGCCAGCAGCCCCTGGCCCGAGGGCAATTCACCCCTCCACTTT.